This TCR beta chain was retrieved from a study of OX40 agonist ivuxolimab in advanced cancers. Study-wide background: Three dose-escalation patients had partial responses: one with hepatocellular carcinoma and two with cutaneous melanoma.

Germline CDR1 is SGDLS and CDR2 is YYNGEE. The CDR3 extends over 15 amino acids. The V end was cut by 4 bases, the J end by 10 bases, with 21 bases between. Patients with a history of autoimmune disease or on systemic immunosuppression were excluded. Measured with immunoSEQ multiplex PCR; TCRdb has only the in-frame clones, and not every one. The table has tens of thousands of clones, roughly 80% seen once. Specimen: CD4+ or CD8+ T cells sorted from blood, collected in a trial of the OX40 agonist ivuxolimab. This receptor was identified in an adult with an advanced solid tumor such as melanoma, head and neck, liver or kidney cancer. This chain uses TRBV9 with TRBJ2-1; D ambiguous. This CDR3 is CASSPEGAWGTEQFF. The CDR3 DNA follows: TGTGCCAGCAGCCCCGAAGGAGCATGGGGTACCGAGCAGTTCTTC.